The clone carrying this T cell receptor (beta chain) was picked up a small number of times. TCRdb fed the 5' RACE reads into MiXCR, producing one record per CDR3 protein. The sample has 55,000 to 65,000 distinct CDR3 sequences; 15% to 20% are singletons. This record belongs to a study of T cells of healthy individuals. CDR1 and CDR2 from the germline V gene are SGHTA and FQGNSA. V was clipped by 4 bases and J by 4 bases; unmatched bases: 7. CDR3 size: 15 residues. This receptor was obtained from a human donor in good health. The chain joins TRBV7-2 to TRBJ1-2, with 9 bases matching TRBD1. In nucleotides, the CDR3 is TGTGCCAGCAGCTCCGGGGGACAGGGCCCCTATGGCTACACCTTC. It yields the protein CASSSGGQGPYGYTF.